This is a list of T cell receptor beta chains from one sample in a study of chemoradiotherapy in HPV16-positive cancers. Clones were sequenced by immunoSEQ multiplex PCR, and TCRdb holds only the in-frame ones, with some missing. The sample carries some 25,000 clones, roughly 94% recorded once. This material was acquired from a patient who underwent chemoradiotherapy. The receptors shown here come from a human donor with HPV-associated anogenital cancer. CDR3s include the opening cysteine and the closing phenylalanine or tryptophan.

length: 15
V: TRBV7-9
CDR3: CASSPRGQGGTEAFF

length: 15
V: TRBV28
CDR3: CASSSTGFSGNTIYF

length: 12
V: TRBV28
CDR3: CASSLGVSEQYF

length: 15
V: TRBV29-1
CDR3: CSVEGFSGYTGELFF

length: 14
V: TRBV5-6
CDR3: CASSLIGQSYEQYF

length: 14
V: TRBV7-2
CDR3: CASSRGRLNEKLFF

length: 15
V: TRBV28
CDR3: CASSRAGGHTDTQYF

length: 18
V: TRBV27
CDR3: CASMGLAGGGRAKNIQYF

length: 13
V: TRBV7-9
CDR3: CASSLSGGTEAFF

length: 15
V: TRBV11-2
CDR3: CASSSPTASGETQYF

length: 14
V: TRBV2
CDR3: CASKTGQGNTEAFF

length: 17
V: TRBV6-1
CDR3: CASSEARQGTPNTEAFF

length: 13
V: TRBV7-9
CDR3: CASSLERDQPQHF

length: 13
V: TRBV25-1
CDR3: CASSGSEDSPLHF

length: 13
V: TRBV5-1
CDR3: CASSLGAADTIYF

length: 11
V: TRBV2
CDR3: CASLPYTEAFF

length: 15
V: TRBV9
CDR3: CASSATGSGNSPLHF

length: 16
V: TRBV4-2
CDR3: CASSQEVDRGSYEQYF

length: 15
V: TRBV2
CDR3: CASIRQGDQSYEQYF

length: 16
V: TRBV7-6
CDR3: CASSLVVAGIYNEQFF

length: 18
V: TRBV4-1
CDR3: CASSQDRATGSSEDIQYF

length: 15
V: TRBV5-5
CDR3: CASNPADVEGDTQYF

length: 12
V: TRBV7-9
CDR3: CASSLVGQPQHF

length: 13
V: TRBV21-1
CDR3: CASRGTYNSPLHF

length: 14
V: TRBV18
CDR3: CASSQKTGVDGYTF

length: 13
V: TRBV7-2
CDR3: CASSWTGRTEAFF

length: 17
V: TRBV19
CDR3: CASSISGAPWATDTQYF

length: 18
V: TRBV2
CDR3: CASSERYKGPSTNEKLFF

length: 15
V: TRBV28
CDR3: CASSFTGSKGYEQYF

length: 13
V: TRBV29-1
CDR3: CSVGAGQGETQYF

length: 16
V: TRBV7-9
CDR3: CASSLAMGQGANIQYF

length: 14
V: TRBV5-1
CDR3: CASRPTGDQYEQYF

length: 13
V: TRBV5-1
CDR3: CASSLDAAYEQYF

length: 15
V: TRBV10-3
CDR3: CAISESTESTDTQYF

length: 12
V: TRBV5-5
CDR3: CASSRVITEAFF